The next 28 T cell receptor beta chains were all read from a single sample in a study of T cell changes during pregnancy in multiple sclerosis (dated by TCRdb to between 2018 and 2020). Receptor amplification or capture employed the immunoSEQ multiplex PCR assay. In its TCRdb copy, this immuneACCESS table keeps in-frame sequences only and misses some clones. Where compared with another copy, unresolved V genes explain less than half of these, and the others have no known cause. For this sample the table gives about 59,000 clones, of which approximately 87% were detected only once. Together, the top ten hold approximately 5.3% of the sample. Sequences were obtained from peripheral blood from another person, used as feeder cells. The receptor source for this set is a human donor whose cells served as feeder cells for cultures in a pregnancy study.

DNA for the CDR3: TGTGCCAGCAGCTCCCTGTTGGGGGATGGCTACACCTTC. The encoded protein is CASSSLLGDGYTF. The chain has TRBV11-1 and TRBJ1-2; a possible D gene is TRBD1 (5 bases). The V gene lost 4 bases and the J gene lost 6 bases, with 12 bases spanning the gap. Germline V lookup: CDR1 SGHAT, CDR2 FQDESV (reference sequence). The CDR3 covers 13 residues. Complete variable domain (other parts from reference TRBV11-1 and TRBJ1-2): EAEVAQSPRYKITEKSQAVAFWCDPISGHATLYWYRQILGQGPELLVQFQDESVVDDSQLPKDRFSAERLKGVDSTLKIQPAELGDSAMYLCASSSLLGDGYTFGSGTRLTVV.

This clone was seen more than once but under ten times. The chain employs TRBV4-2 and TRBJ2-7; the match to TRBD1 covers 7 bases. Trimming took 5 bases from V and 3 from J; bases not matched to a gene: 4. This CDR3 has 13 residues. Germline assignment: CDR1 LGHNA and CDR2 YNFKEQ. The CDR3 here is CASSSRTGYEQYF. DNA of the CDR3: TGTGCCAGCAGCTCGAGGACAGGCTACGAGCAGTACTTC.

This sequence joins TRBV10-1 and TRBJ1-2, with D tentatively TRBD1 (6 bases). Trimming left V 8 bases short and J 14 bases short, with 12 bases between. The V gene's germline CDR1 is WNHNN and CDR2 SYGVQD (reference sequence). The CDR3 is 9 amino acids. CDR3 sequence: CASGTPLTF. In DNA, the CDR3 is TGCGCCAGCGGGACACCGCTAACCTTC.

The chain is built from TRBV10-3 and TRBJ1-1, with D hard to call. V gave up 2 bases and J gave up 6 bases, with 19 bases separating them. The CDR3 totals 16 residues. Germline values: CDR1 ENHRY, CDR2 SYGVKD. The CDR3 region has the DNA TGTGCCATCAGTGAGACCCACGCTAACCGAAATGCTGAAGCTTTCTTT. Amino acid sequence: CAISETHANRNAEAFF.

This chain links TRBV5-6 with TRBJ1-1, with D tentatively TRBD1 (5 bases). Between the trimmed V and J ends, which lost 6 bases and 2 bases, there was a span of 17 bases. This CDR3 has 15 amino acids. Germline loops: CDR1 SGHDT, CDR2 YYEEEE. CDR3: CASMLPGTANTEAFF. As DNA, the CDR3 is TGTGCCAGCATGTTACCCGGGACGGCTAACACTGAAGCTTTCTTT.

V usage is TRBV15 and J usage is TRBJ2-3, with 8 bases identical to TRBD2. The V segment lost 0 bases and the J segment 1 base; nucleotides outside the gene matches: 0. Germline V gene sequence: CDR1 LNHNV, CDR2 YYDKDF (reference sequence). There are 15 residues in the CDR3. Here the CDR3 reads CATSREAGGTDTQYF. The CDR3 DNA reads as TGTGCCACCAGCAGAGAAGCGGGGGGCACAGATACGCAGTATTTT.

CDR3 amino acids: CASPPLAGTNTGELFF. CDR3 bases: TGTGCCAGCCCCCCGCTAGCGGGGACGAACACCGGGGAGCTGTTTTTT. The V call is TRBV2, the J call TRBJ2-2, with 9 bases fitting TRBD2. The CDR3 has 16 amino acids. Trimming removed 8 bases from V and 0 bases from J; junction bases left unmatched: 7. Looked up from germline, CDR1 is SNHLY and CDR2 is FYNNEI.

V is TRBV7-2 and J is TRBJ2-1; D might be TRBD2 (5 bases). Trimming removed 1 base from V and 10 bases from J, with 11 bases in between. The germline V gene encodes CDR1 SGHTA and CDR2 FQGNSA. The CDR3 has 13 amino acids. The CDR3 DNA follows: TGTGCCAGCAGCTTAGGAGGGCCCCGGGAGCAGTTCTTC. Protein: CASSLGGPREQFF.

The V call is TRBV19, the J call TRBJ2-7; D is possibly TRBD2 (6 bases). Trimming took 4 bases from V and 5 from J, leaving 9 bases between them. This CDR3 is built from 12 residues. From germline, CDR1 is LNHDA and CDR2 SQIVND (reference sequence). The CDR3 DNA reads TGTGCCAGTAGTACGGGACTTCACGAGCAGTACTTC. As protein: CASSTGLHEQYF.

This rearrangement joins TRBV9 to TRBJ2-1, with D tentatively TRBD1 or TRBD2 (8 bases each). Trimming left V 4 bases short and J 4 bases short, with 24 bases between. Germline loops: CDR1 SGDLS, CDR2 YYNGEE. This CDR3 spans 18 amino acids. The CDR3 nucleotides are TGTGCCAGCAGCCCAAGTACGGGAGGGACAGGATTATACAATGAGCAGTTCTTC. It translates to CASSPSTGGTGLYNEQFF.

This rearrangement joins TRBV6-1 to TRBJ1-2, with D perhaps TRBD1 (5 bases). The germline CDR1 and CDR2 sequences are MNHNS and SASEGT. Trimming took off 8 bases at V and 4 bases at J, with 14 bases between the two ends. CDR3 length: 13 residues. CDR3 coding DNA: TGTGCCAGCGCAGCCGGGGCCCTCTATGGCTACACCTTC. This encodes CASAAGALYGYTF.

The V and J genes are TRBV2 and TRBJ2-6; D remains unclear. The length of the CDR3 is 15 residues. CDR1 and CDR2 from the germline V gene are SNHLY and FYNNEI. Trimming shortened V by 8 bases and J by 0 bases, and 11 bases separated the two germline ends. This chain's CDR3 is CASGMRTSGANVLTF. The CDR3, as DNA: TGTGCCAGCGGAATGAGGACCTCTGGGGCCAACGTCCTGACTTTC.

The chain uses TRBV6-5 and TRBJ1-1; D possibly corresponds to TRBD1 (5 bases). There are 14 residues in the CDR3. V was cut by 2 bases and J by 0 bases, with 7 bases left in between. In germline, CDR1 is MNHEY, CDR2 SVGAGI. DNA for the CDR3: TGTGCCAGCAGTTACCCGGGGCTGAACACTGAAGCTTTCTTT. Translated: CASSYPGLNTEAFF.

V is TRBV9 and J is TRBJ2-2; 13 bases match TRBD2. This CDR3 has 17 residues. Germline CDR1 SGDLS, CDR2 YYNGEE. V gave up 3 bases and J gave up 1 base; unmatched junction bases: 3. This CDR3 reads CASSARTSGGNTGELFF. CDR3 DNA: TGTGCCAGCAGCGCCCGGACTAGCGGGGGGAACACCGGGGAGCTGTTTTTT.

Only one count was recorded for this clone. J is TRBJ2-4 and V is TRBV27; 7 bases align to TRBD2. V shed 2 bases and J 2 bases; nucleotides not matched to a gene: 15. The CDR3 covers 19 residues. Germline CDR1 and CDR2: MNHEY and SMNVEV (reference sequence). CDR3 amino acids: CASSLGLAVRGGSKNIQYF. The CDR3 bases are TGTGCCAGCAGTTTAGGTCTAGCGGTGAGGGGTGGGTCCAAAAACATTCAGTACTTC.

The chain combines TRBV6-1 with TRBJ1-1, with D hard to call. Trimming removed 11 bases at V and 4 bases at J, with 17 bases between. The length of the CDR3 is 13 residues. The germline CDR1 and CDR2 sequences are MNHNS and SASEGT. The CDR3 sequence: CAADHSSGTEAFF. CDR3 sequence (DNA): TGTGCCGCAGACCATTCTTCGGGCACTGAAGCTTTCTTT.

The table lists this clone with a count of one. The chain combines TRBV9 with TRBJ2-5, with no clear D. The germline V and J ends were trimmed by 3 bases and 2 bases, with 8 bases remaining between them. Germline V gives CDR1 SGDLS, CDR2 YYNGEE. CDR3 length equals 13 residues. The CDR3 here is CASSAYVQETQYF. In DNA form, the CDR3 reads TGTGCCAGCAGCGCTTACGTTCAAGAGACCCAGTACTTC.

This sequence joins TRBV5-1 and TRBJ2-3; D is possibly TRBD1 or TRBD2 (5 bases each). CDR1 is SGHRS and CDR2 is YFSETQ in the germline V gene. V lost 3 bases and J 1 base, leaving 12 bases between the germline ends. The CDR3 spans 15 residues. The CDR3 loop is CASSWGRLGTDTQYF. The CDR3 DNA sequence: TGCGCCAGCAGCTGGGGACGCCTTGGCACAGATACGCAGTATTTT.

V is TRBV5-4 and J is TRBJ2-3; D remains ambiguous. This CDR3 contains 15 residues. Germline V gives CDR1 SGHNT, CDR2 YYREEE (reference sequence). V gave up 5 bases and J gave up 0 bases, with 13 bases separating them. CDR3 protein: CASRARAASTDTQYF. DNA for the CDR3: TGTGCCAGCAGGGCCCGGGCAGCGAGCACAGATACGCAGTATTTT.

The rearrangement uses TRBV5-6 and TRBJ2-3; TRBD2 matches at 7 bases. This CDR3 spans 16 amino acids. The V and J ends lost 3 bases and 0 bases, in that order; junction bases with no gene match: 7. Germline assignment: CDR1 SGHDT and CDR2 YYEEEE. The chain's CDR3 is CASSWAGAGSTDTQYF. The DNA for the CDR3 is TGTGCCAGCAGCTGGGCCGGAGCGGGAAGCACAGATACGCAGTATTTT.

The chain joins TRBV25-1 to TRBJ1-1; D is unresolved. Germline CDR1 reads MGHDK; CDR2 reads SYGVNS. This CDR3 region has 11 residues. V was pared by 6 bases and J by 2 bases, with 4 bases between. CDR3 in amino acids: CASSRNTEAFF. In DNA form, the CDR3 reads TGTGCCAGCAGCCGCAACACTGAAGCTTTCTTT.

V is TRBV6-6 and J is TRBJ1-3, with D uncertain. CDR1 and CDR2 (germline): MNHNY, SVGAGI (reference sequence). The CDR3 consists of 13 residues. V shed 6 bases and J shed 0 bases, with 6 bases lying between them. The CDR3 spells CASRQSSGNTIYF. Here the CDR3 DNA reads TGTGCCAGCAGACAGAGCTCTGGAAACACCATATATTTT.

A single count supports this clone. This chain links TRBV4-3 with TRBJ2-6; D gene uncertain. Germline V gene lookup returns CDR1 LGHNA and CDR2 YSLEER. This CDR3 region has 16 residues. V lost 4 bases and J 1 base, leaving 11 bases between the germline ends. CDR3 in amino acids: CASSLEMGSGANVLTF. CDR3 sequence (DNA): TGCGCCAGCAGCCTCGAGATGGGATCTGGGGCCAACGTCCTGACTTTC.

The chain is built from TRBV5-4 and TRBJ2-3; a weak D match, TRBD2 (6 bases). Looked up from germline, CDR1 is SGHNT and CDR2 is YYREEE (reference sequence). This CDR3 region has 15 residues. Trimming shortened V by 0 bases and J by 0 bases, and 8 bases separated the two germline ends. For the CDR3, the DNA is TGTGCCAGCAGCTTGGAGGCGGGAAGCACAGATACGCAGTATTTT. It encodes CASSLEAGSTDTQYF.

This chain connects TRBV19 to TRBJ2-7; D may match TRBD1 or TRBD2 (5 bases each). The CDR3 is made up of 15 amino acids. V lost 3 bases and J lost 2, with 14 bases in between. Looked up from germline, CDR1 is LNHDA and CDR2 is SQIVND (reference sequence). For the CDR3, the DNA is TGTGCCAGTAGTATCACTTCGGGACGGACCTACGAGCAGTACTTC. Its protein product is CASSITSGRTYEQYF. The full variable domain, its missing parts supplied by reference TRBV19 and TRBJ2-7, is DGGITQSPKYLFRKEGQNVTLSCEQNLNHDAMYWYRQDPGQGLRLIYYSQIVNDFQKGDIAEGYSVSREKKESFPLTVTSAQKNPTAFYLCASSITSGRTYEQYFGPGTRLTVT.

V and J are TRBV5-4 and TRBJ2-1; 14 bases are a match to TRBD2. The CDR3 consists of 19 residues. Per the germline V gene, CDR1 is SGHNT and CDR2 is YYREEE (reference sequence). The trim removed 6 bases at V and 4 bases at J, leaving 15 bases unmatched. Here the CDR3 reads CASTPGGLAGVAAYNEQFF. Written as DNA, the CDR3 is TGTGCCAGCACCCCAGGGGGACTAGCGGGAGTAGCCGCTTACAATGAGCAGTTCTTC.

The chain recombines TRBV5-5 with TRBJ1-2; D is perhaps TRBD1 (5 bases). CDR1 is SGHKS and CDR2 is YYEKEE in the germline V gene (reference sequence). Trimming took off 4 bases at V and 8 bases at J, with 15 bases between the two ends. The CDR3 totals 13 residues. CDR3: CASSLDIIRGYTF. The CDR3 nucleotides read TGTGCCAGCAGCCTGGACATCATCAGGGGCTACACCTTC.

The DNA of the CDR3 is TGTGCCAGCAGCCTACTAGCGGGAGCCCACGAGCAGTACTTC. Translating it yields CASSLLAGAHEQYF. The gene calls are TRBV14 and TRBJ2-7; 11 bases fit TRBD2. Looked up from germline, CDR1 is SGHDN and CDR2 is FVKESK. V shed 4 bases and J 5 bases; nucleotides not matched to a gene: 4. The CDR3 spans 14 residues.